The 24 T cell receptor beta chains given below trace back to one sample, sequenced in a study. TCRdb itself ran the RT-PCR reads through MiXCR, one entry per CDR3 protein. The sample consists of hundreds of thousands of distinct CDR3 sequences, approximately 15% of them appearing once. What was sequenced was memory CD4+ T cells from blood. These receptors came from a female donor in good health, serving as a healthy control.

There are many counts of this clonotype. V is TRBV10-3 and J is TRBJ2-1, with D possibly called TRBD1 or TRBD2 (5 bases each). CDR1 and CDR2 (germline): ENHRY, SYGVKD. The CDR3 runs 13 residues. With 6 bases removed from V and 7 bases from J, the gap between germline ends came to 13 bases. CDR3 loop: CAIRGTVTNEQFF. CDR3 nucleotide sequence: TGTGCCATCAGAGGGACCGTCACTAATGAGCAGTTCTTC.

V is TRBV18 and J is TRBJ1-6; the match to TRBD1 covers 8 bases. The CDR3 extends over 14 amino acids. The germline V gene encodes CDR1 KGHSH and CDR2 LQKENI. Unmatched junction bases numbered 5, after V lost 3 bases and J lost 10 bases. The CDR3 nucleotides read TGTGCCAGCTCACCTTCGGACAGGGACTCACCCCTCCACTTT. Encoded protein: CASSPSDRDSPLHF.

This clonotype was seen ten or more times. The gene calls are TRBV7-2 and TRBJ2-7, with 7 nucleotides matching TRBD1. This CDR3 spans 13 amino acids. Germline V lookup: CDR1 SGHTA, CDR2 FQGNSA. With 8 bases clipped from V and 2 bases from J, the junction kept 6 bases outside the gene matches. This CDR3 reads CASQRQGAYEQYF. In DNA, the CDR3 is TGTGCCAGCCAACGACAGGGCGCCTACGAGCAGTACTTC.

This clonotype appeared a few times. The rearrangement links TRBV7-2 to TRBJ2-6, with D uncertain. The CDR3 loop spans 16 amino acids. CDR1 is SGHTA and CDR2 is FQGNSA in the germline V gene. V lost 4 bases, J lost 0 bases, and 10 bases lay in between. CDR3 sequence reads: CASSSWTVSGANVLTF. Here the CDR3 DNA reads TGTGCCAGCAGCTCATGGACGGTCTCTGGGGCCAACGTCCTGACTTTC.

The chain combines TRBV11-2 with TRBJ2-1; no firm D call. This CDR3 spans 13 amino acids. V was cut by 4 bases and J by 6 bases, with 10 bases left in between. Per the germline V gene, CDR1 is SGHAT and CDR2 is FQNNGV. The CDR3 DNA is TGTGCCAGCAGCTCTTACAAGATCAATGAGCAGTTCTTC. Residues: CASSSYKINEQFF.

This chain joins TRBV6-5 and TRBJ1-2, with a tentative D call TRBD1 (6 bases). The germline V gene encodes CDR1 MNHEY and CDR2 SVGAGI. This CDR3 contains 14 residues. V was shortened by 7 bases and J by 4 bases, with 16 bases between the two germline ends. The CDR3 bases are TGTGCCAGCACCAAATCTACAGGGATCTATGGCTACACCTTC. Residues: CASTKSTGIYGYTF.

This sequence joins TRBV7-2 and TRBJ1-3; D is undetermined. Trimming shortened V by 4 bases and J by 0 bases, and 10 bases separated the two germline ends. The CDR3 extends over 15 amino acids. Per the germline V gene, CDR1 is SGHTA and CDR2 is FQGNSA. CDR3 protein: CASSSDGNSGNTIYF. The CDR3 coding sequence is TGTGCCAGCAGCTCGGACGGAAACTCTGGAAACACCATATATTTT.

This clonotype occurred a few times. The chain combines TRBV7-3 with TRBJ2-1; D is possibly TRBD2 (6 bases). Per germline, CDR1 SGHTA and CDR2 FQGTGA. V was cut by 1 base and J by 6 bases, with 10 bases left in between. The CDR3 runs to 14 residues. The CDR3 DNA reads as TGTGCCAGCAGCTTAATTGGACTAACCAATGAGCAGTTCTTC. This translates into CASSLIGLTNEQFF.

The V gene is TRBV7-2, the J gene TRBJ2-3; D not resolved. V was cut by 6 bases and J by 5 bases, with 9 bases left in between. Germline V gives CDR1 SGHTA, CDR2 FQGNSA. The CDR3 consists of 12 residues. This chain's CDR3 is CASSSLVDTQYF. CDR3 bases: TGTGCCAGCAGTTCACTCGTAGATACGCAGTATTTT. Full variable domain (missing parts from reference TRBV7-2 and TRBJ2-3): GAGVSQSPSNKVTEKGKDVELRCDPISGHTALYWYRQSLGQGLEFLIYFQGNSAPDKSGLPSDRFSAERTGGSVSTLTIQRTQQEDSAVYLCASSSLVDTQYFGPGTRLTVL.

V usage is TRBV19 and J usage is TRBJ1-1; 7 nucleotides align to TRBD1. The germline V gene has CDR1 LNHDA and CDR2 SQIVND (reference sequence). V was pared by 5 bases and J by 4 bases, with 7 bases of the junction left unmatched. CDR3 length: 14 amino acids. CDR3 sequence: CASSALHRGTEAFF. CDR3 DNA sequence: TGTGCCAGTAGTGCTCTTCACAGGGGCACTGAAGCTTTCTTT. Filled out from reference TRBV19 and TRBJ1-1, the complete variable domain reads DGGITQSPKYLFRKEGQNVTLSCEQNLNHDAMYWYRQDPGQGLRLIYYSQIVNDFQKGDIAEGYSVSREKKESFPLTVTSAQKNPTAFYLCASSALHRGTEAFFGQGTRLTVV.

This clonotype appeared many times. The chain employs TRBV20-1 and TRBJ1-5; D is uncertain. Trimming left V 6 bases short and J 0 bases short, with 12 bases between. The CDR3 has 14 residues. The germline gives CDR1 DFQATT, CDR2 SNEGSKA (reference sequence). CDR3 sequence (DNA): TGCAGTGCCCCGGAAGTCCTTAGCAATCAGCCCCAGCATTTT. As protein: CSAPEVLSNQPQHF.

This clonotype has a handful of counts. The rearrangement uses TRBV6-2 or TRBV6-3 and TRBJ2-7; no clear D gene. CDR1 is MNHEY and CDR2 is SVGEGT in the germline V gene. V was trimmed by 7 bases and J by 4 bases, leaving 14 bases between them. This CDR3 comprises 13 residues. CDR3 protein: CASTTSTPYEQYF. CDR3 bases: TGTGCCAGCACTACCTCGACGCCGTACGAGCAGTACTTC.

The genes are TRBV27 and TRBJ2-1, with D hard to call. The germline V and J ends were trimmed by 8 bases and 1 base, with 6 bases remaining between them. Germline loops: CDR1 MNHEY, CDR2 SMNVEV (reference sequence). This CDR3 is built from 12 residues. The CDR3, as DNA: TGTGCCAGCGGGGTATCCTACAATGAGCAGTTCTTC. Protein sequence: CASGVSYNEQFF.

This clonotype was detected many times. The chain employs TRBV5-6 and TRBJ2-7, with 8 bases identical to TRBD2. Germline V gene sequence: CDR1 SGHDT, CDR2 YYEEEE. The trim removed 5 bases at V and 4 bases at J, leaving 8 bases unmatched. This CDR3 region has 14 residues. This CDR3 reads CASSAGTSRYEQYF. The CDR3 DNA is TGTGCCAGCAGTGCCGGGACTAGTCGTTACGAGCAGTACTTC.

This chain links TRBV2 with TRBJ2-1; 9 bases line up with TRBD1. Unmatched junction bases numbered 5, after V lost 6 bases and J lost 2 bases. Looked up from germline, CDR1 is SNHLY and CDR2 is FYNNEI. The CDR3 totals 15 residues. The CDR3 region has the DNA TGTGCCAGCAGGGAGGGACAGGGCGCCTACAATGAGCAGTTCTTC. Amino acids: CASREGQGAYNEQFF.

This clonotype occurred a few times. The rearrangement links TRBV12-3 or TRBV12-4 to TRBJ1-1; maybe TRBD1 (6 bases). The ends were cut back, 7 bases at V and 9 bases at J, with 27 bases in the middle. The CDR3 length is 16 residues. The CDR3 region is CASNQGGAGGASKAFF. The CDR3, as DNA: TGTGCCAGCAATCAAGGAGGGGCGGGGGGCGCGAGTAAAGCTTTCTTT.

In this sample, this clonotype turned up a few times. The rearrangement uses TRBV4-3 and TRBJ2-3; D gene unclear. The CDR3 is 14 amino acids. In germline, CDR1 is LGHNA, CDR2 YSLEER. Trimming cost V 0 bases and J 3 bases, with 7 bases left between them. The CDR3 DNA reads TGCGCCAGCAGCCAAGAGTTCGCTACAGATACGCAGTATTTT. Its protein product is CASSQEFATDTQYF.

This clonotype showed up many times. The rearrangement links TRBV12-3 or TRBV12-4 to TRBJ1-6; D is unclear. CDR3 length equals 13 residues. V dropped 2 bases and J dropped 11 bases, with 10 bases sitting between them. This CDR3 reads CASSLHGEAPLHF. The DNA for the CDR3 is TGTGCCAGCAGTTTACATGGGGAGGCACCCCTCCACTTT.

This clonotype appeared a few times. The rearrangement joins TRBV6-2 or TRBV6-3 to TRBJ1-1; the D is unclear. The V end lost 5 bases, the J end lost 11 bases, and 18 bases lay between the germline ends. The CDR3 extends over 13 amino acids. Germline V gene data show CDR1 as MNHEY and CDR2 as SVGEGT. CDR3 residues: CASSPSSGRHAFF. In nucleotides, the CDR3 is TGTGCCAGCAGTCCCTCCTCGGGGAGGCACGCTTTCTTT.

This clonotype was counted a few times. V is TRBV7-8 and J is TRBJ2-3, with 9 bases fitting TRBD2. Germline CDR1 and CDR2: SGHVS and FQNEAQ. The CDR3 is 17 residues long. Losses at the gene ends were 4 bases for V and 2 bases for J; bases not matched to a gene: 10. CDR3 residues: CASSSRPLAGSTDTQYF. For the CDR3, the DNA is TGTGCCAGCAGCTCCCGCCCCCTAGCGGGGTCCACAGATACGCAGTATTTT.

The gene calls are TRBV27 and TRBJ1-1; D is perhaps TRBD1 (5 bases). V was cut by 7 bases and J by 1 base, with 22 bases left in between. Looked up from germline, CDR1 is MNHEY and CDR2 is SMNVEV (reference sequence). The CDR3 has 17 residues. This CDR3 reads CASNLSGGAGPNTEAFF. CDR3 coding DNA: TGTGCCAGCAACCTCTCAGGTGGGGCAGGCCCGAACACTGAAGCTTTCTTT.

This clonotype was seen ten or more times. This chain links TRBV29-1 with TRBJ1-1; D possibly corresponds to TRBD1 (5 bases). The CDR3 extends over 14 amino acids. Germline V lookup: CDR1 SQVTM, CDR2 ANQGSEA. The germline V and J ends were trimmed by 7 bases and 3 bases, with 18 bases remaining between them. CDR3 amino acids: CSARRQGGDTEAFF. The CDR3 coding sequence is TGCAGCGCTAGGCGGCAGGGAGGGGACACTGAAGCTTTCTTT. Supplemented by reference TRBV29-1 and TRBJ1-1, the full variable domain reads SAVISQKPSRDICQRGTSLTIQCQVDSQVTMMFWYRQQPGQSLTLIATANQGSEATYESGFVIDKFPISRPNLTFSTLTVSNMSPEDSSIYLCSARRQGGDTEAFFGQGTRLTVV.

This clonotype was found many times. J is TRBJ2-1 and V is TRBV6-2 or TRBV6-3, with 7 bases fitting TRBD1. J was trimmed by 0 bases and V by 6 bases; bases with no gene match: 2. There are 14 residues in the CDR3. Germline lookup yields CDR1 MNHEY and CDR2 SVGEGT. CDR3 sequence reads: CASRQGISYNEQFF. CDR3 coding DNA: TGTGCCAGCAGACAGGGGATCTCCTACAATGAGCAGTTCTTC.

A few counts support this clonotype. The chain couples TRBV7-8 to TRBJ2-5; D gene uncertain. Trimming shortened V by 5 bases and J by 5 bases, and 15 bases separated the two germline ends. Per the germline V gene, CDR1 is SGHVS and CDR2 is FQNEAQ. This CDR3 comprises 14 residues. The CDR3 DNA reads TGTGCCAGCAGCGCGAAAGAAAGTTCGGAGACCCAGTACTTC. It codes for CASSAKESSETQYF.